Listed below are T cell receptor beta chains from one sample, sequenced in a study of blood T cell repertoires in COVID-19. The assay was immunoSEQ multiplex PCR, and TCRdb's table has in-frame clones only and misses some. The sample lists 400,000 or so clones; 80% to 95% were seen once. Sequenced material: PBMCs or T cells enriched from blood (not recorded which). All receptors come from a man between 18 and 29 years old who had recovered from COVID-19. Both conserved end residues are part of each CDR3. A D gene is named only where the DNA matches it firmly. Clone size is stated in some rows and not others, as once, few, many or a class when expanded.

>14|NA|NA|TRBJ1-3|TRBV6-5
TGTGCCAGCAGGACCCAGGCCGCTGGAAACACCATATATTTT
CASRTQAAGNTIYF
>13|NA|NA|TRBJ1-5|TRBV12-3/TRBV12-4
TGTGCCAGCAGCGACAGGCTGGATCAGCCCCAGCATTTT
CASSDRLDQPQHF
>14|NA|TRBD2|TRBJ2-2|TRBV29-1
TGCAGCGGCGGGGTAGCGGGAGGAGACGGGGAGCTGTTTTTT
CSGGVAGGDGELFF
>11|NA|TRBD2|TRBJ2-1|TRBV3-1/TRBV3-2
TGTGCCAGCAGCCTCGGGGGGGAGTCGTTCTTC
CASSLGGESFF
>14|NA|NA|TRBJ1-1|TRBV2
TGTGCCAGCAGTTCCTCGCAGGGGTACACTGAAGCTTTCTTT
CASSSSQGYTEAFF
>13|few|NA|TRBJ1-5|TRBV4-1
TGCGCCAGCAGCCACCAGGAAAATCAGCCCCAGCATTTT
CASSHQENQPQHF
>15|NA|TRBD1|TRBJ1-5|TRBV28
TGTGCCAGCACTCCCGGGACAGGGGTACAGCAGCCCCAGCATTTT
CASTPGTGVQQPQHF
>16|NA|NA|TRBJ2-5|TRBV4-1
TGCGCCAGCAGCCAAGCGGCAGGCGTCTACAAAGAGACCCAGTACTTC
CASSQAAGVYKETQYF
>13|once|TRBD2|TRBJ2-3|TRBV7-9
TGTGCCAGCAGCGGGAGGGATCCAGATACGCAGTATTTT
CASSGRDPDTQYF
>15|NA|NA|TRBJ1-2|TRBV27
TGTGCCAGCAGTTTATCCCCAGGGGCTAACTATGGCTACACCTTC
CASSLSPGANYGYTF
>13|few|TRBD1|TRBJ1-1|TRBV5-1
TGCGCCAGCAGCTACGGGACAGAGTCTGAAGCTTTCTTT
CASSYGTESEAFF
>14|NA|NA|TRBJ2-5|TRBV5-1
TGCGCCAGCAGTGGCAGGCCTCAACAAGAGACCCAGTACTTC
CASSGRPQQETQYF
>15|NA|TRBD1|TRBJ1-1|TRBV4-1
TGCGCCAGCAGCCAAGCCAGGACAGGGAACACTGAAGCTTTCTTT
CASSQARTGNTEAFF
>13|NA|NA|TRBJ1-1|TRBV19
TGTGCCAGTAGTAGGGCAGAGAACACTGAAGCTTTCTTT
CASSRAENTEAFF
>17|NA|TRBD1|TRBJ2-3|TRBV7-3
TGTGCCAGCAGCCAAAATACAGGGGTGGCTAGCACAGATACGCAGTATTTT
CASSQNTGVASTDTQYF
>13|NA|NA|TRBJ2-2|TRBV27
TGTGCCAGCGGCCGGGGGTTGGCCGGGGAGCTGTTTTTT
CASGRGLAGELFF
>14|NA|NA|TRBJ1-5|TRBV5-6
TGTGCCAGCAGCCGCTCACGGAGCAATCAGCCCCAGCATTTT
CASSRSRSNQPQHF
>16|NA|TRBD2|TRBJ2-1|TRBV14
TGTGCCAGCAGCAAGATTAGCGGGCCCCTCTACAATGAGCAGTTCTTC
CASSKISGPLYNEQFF
>17|NA|TRBD1|TRBJ2-2|TRBV5-1
TGCGCCAGCAGCGGTACCGGGACAGGGGCCGACACCGGGGAGCTGTTTTTT
CASSGTGTGADTGELFF
>16|NA|TRBD2|TRBJ2-2|TRBV10-3
TGTGCCATCAGAGCCGCTAGCGGGAGGGTAGCCGGGGAGCTGTTTTTT
CAIRAASGRVAGELFF
>15|once|NA|TRBJ2-7|TRBV15
TGTGCCACCAGCAGTCGTAGCGGTACCTCCTACGAGCAGTACTTC
CATSSRSGTSYEQYF
>15|few|TRBD2|TRBJ2-5|TRBV2
TGTGCCAGCAGTGGCCTTAGCGGGGGGACGGAGACCCAGTACTTC
CASSGLSGGTETQYF
>15|NA|NA|TRBJ1-2|TRBV5-8
TGTGCCAGCAGCCTTTCAGACAGGCCCCCCTATGGCTACACCTTC
CASSLSDRPPYGYTF
>14|NA|NA|TRBJ1-1|TRBV7-8
TGTGCCAGCAGCTTAGTTCCAGGGAACACTGAAGCTTTCTTT
CASSLVPGNTEAFF
>16|NA|TRBD2|TRBJ2-3|TRBV14
TGTGCCAGCAGCCAAGATGGGGGGGAGCTCACAGATACGCAGTATTTT
CASSQDGGELTDTQYF
>16|NA|TRBD1|TRBJ1-6|TRBV12-5
TGTGCTAGTGCCCGAGGACAGGGGACAAATAATTCACCCCTCCACTTT
CASARGQGTNNSPLHF
>12|NA|NA|TRBJ1-2|TRBV29-1
TGCAGCGTTCAAGGGGCCGAGACCCTCTACACCTTC
CSVQGAETLYTF
>14|once|TRBD2|TRBJ2-5|TRBV2
TGTGCCCGCGGACTAGCGGGAGTAGGAGAGACCCAGTACTTC
CARGLAGVGETQYF
>15|NA|TRBD1|TRBJ2-5|TRBV7-7
TGTGCCAGCAGCTTAGGAGGGACAGGGAAAGAGACCCAGTACTTC
CASSLGGTGKETQYF
>14|NA|NA|TRBJ2-3|TRBV2
TGTGCCAGCAGTGGCGGCTCTAGCACAGATACGCAGTATTTT
CASSGGSSTDTQYF
>18|NA|TRBD2|TRBJ2-5|TRBV11-1
TGTGCCAGCAGCTTAGCGCTAGGCGGCGGGAGTGTTAAAGAGACCCAGTACTTC
CASSLALGGGSVKETQYF
>14|NA|NA|TRBJ1-2|TRBV5-8
TGTGCCAGCAGCCCGCGGGACGGACCTTATGGCTACACCTTC
CASSPRDGPYGYTF
>13|NA|NA|TRBJ2-5|TRBV12-3/TRBV12-4
TGTGCCAGCAGTATTGGACATCAAGAGACCCAGTACTTC
CASSIGHQETQYF
>14|NA|TRBD1|TRBJ1-1|TRBV5-1
TGCGCCAGCAGCAGAGACAGGGATCACACTGAAGCTTTCTTT
CASSRDRDHTEAFF
>14|NA|NA|TRBJ1-1|TRBV10-2
TGCGCCAGCAGTGAGCAGGGTTGGAACACTGAAGCTTTCTTT
CASSEQGWNTEAFF
>15|NA|NA|TRBJ1-3|TRBV11-3
TGTGCCAGCAGCTTATTTACAGCTTCTGGAAACACCATATATTTT
CASSLFTASGNTIYF
>16|NA|NA|TRBJ1-5|TRBV2
TGTGCCAGCGGCGGTATGCCCGGCCGACGTGATCAGCCCCAGCATTTT
CASGGMPGRRDQPQHF
>12|NA|NA|TRBJ1-2|TRBV11-1
TGTGCCAGCAGCGGCGGAGACTATGGCTACACCTTC
CASSGGDYGYTF
>14|NA|TRBD1|TRBJ1-6|TRBV27
TGTGCCAGCAGTTCCGGGACAGAGAATTCACCCCTCCACTTT
CASSSGTENSPLHF
>14|NA|NA|TRBJ1-4|TRBV9
TGTGCCAGCAGCGCGACAGGACCCCATGAAAAACTGTTTTTT
CASSATGPHEKLFF
>15|NA|NA|TRBJ1-4|TRBV6-5
TGTGCCAGCAGGCCACCGGGACAAGTAAATGAAAAACTGTTTTTT
CASRPPGQVNEKLFF
>15|NA|TRBD1|TRBJ1-3|TRBV30
TGTGCCTGGGGGACAGGTTCTTTCTCTGGAAACACCATATATTTT
CAWGTGSFSGNTIYF
>11|NA|NA|TRBJ1-2|TRBV19
TGTGCCAGCCTTTCGAACTATGGCTACACCTTC
CASLSNYGYTF
>12|NA|NA|TRBJ2-2|TRBV29-1
TGCAGCGTTGAAAAGGGGGTCGGGGAGCTGTTTTTT
CSVEKGVGELFF
>14|NA|NA|TRBJ2-2|TRBV11-2
TGTGCCAGTCAGGGACTCCCGCACACCGGGGAGCTGTTTTTT
CASQGLPHTGELFF